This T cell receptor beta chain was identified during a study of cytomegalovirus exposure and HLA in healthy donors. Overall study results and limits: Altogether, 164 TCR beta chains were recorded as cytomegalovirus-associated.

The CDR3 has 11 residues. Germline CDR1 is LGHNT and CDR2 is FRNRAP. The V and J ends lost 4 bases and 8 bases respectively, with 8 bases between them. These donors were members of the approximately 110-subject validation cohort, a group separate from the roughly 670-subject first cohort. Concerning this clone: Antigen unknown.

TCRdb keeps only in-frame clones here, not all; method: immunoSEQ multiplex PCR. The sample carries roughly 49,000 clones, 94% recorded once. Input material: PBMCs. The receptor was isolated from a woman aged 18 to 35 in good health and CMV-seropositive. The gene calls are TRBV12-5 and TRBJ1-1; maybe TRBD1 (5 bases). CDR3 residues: CASGSGGEAFF. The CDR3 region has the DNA TGTGCTAGTGGTTCGGGGGGGGAAGCTTTCTTT.